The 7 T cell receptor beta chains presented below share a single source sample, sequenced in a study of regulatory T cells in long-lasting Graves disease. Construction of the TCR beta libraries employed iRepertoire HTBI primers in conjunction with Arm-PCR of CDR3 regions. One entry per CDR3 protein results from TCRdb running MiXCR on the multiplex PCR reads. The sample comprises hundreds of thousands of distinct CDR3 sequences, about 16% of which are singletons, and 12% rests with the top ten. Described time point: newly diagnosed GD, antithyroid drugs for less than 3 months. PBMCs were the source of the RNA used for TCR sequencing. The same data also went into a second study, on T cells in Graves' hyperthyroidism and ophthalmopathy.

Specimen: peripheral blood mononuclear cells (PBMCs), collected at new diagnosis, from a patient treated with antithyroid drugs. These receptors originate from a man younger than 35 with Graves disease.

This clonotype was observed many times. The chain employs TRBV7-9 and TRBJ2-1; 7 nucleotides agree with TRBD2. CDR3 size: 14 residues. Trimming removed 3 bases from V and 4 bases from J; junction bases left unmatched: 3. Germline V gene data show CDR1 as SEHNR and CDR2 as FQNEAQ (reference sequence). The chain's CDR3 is CASSLRERYNEQFF. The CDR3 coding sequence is TGTGCCAGCAGCTTGCGGGAGCGGTACAATGAGCAGTTCTTC. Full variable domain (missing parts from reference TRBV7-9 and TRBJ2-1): DTGVSQNPRHKITKRGQNVTFRCDPISEHNRLYWYRQTLGQGPEFLTYFQNEAQLEKSRLLSDRFSAERPKGSFSTLEIQRTEQGDSAMYLCASSLRERYNEQFFGPGTRLTVL.

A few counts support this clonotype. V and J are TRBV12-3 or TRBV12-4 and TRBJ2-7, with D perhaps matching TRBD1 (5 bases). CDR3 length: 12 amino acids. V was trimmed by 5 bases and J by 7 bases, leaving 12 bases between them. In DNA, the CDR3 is TGTGCCAGCAGTCTGGGGCAGGTGGAGCAGTACTTC. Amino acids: CASSLGQVEQYF.

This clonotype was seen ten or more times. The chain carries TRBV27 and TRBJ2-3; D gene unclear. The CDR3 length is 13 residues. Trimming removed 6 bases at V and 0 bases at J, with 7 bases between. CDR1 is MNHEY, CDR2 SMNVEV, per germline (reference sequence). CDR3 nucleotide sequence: TGTGCCAGCAGGACGATAAGCACAGATACGCAGTATTTT. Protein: CASRTISTDTQYF.

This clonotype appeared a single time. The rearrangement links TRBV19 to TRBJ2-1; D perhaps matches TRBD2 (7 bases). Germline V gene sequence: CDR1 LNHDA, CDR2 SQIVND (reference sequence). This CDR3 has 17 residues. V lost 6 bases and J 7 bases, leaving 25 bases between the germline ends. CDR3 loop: CASRNWGGGGAENEQFF. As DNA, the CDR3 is TGTGCCAGTAGGAATTGGGGAGGGGGGGGGGCAGAGAATGAGCAGTTCTTC.

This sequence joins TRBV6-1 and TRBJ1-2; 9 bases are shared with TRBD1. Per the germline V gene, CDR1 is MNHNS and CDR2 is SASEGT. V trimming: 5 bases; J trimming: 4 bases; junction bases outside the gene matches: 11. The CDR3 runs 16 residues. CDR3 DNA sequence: TGTGCCAGCAGTCCCGGGACAGGGTGGAATGGCTATGGCTACACCTTC. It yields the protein CASSPGTGWNGYGYTF.

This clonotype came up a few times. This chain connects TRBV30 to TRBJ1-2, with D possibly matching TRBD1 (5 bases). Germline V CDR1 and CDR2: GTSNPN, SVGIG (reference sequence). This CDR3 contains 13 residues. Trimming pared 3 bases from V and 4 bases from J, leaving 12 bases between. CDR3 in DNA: TGTGCCTGGAGAAGCTTCGGGACCTATGGCTACACCTTC. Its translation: CAWRSFGTYGYTF.

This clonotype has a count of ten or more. The CDR3 bases are TGTGCCAGCTCACCACCGGGACATAGAACCTACAATGAGCAGTTCTTC. This encodes CASSPPGHRTYNEQFF. The chain recombines TRBV18 with TRBJ2-1; possible D gene TRBD1, 6 bases. Trimming pared 0 bases from V and 2 bases from J, leaving 11 bases between. The germline V gene encodes CDR1 KGHSH and CDR2 LQKENI. The CDR3 is 16 residues long. The complete variable domain, with remaining parts taken from reference TRBV18 and TRBJ2-1, reads NAGVMQNPRHLVRRRGQEARLRCSPMKGHSHVYWYRQLPEEGLKFMVYLQKENIIDESGMPKERFSAEFPKEGPSILRIQQVVRGDSAAYFCASSPPGHRTYNEQFFGPGTRLTVL.